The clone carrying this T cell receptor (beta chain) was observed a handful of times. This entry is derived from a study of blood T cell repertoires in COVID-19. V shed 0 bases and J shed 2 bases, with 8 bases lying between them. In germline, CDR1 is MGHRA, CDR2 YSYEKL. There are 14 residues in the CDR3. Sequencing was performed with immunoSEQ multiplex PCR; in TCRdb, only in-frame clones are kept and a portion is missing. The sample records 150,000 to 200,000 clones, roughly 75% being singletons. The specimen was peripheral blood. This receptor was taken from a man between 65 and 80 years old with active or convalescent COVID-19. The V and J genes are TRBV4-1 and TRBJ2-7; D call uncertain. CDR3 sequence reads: CASSQEIGPYEQYF. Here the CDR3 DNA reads TGCGCCAGCAGCCAAGAAATTGGGCCCTACGAGCAGTACTTC.